This T cell receptor beta chain came from a study of blood T cells in healthy people across ages. Study-level points and caveats: The fall in TCR beta diversity per million T cells was roughly linear with age.

Primed by a sample-barcoded 5' primer and a J-beta primer mix, a second PCR proceeded for about 6 to 11 cycles. Researchers report that a template-switch adaptor with 12 random nucleotides tagged each cDNA molecule. MiXCR, run by TCRdb on the 5' RACE reads, gives a single entry per CDR3 protein. The sample has some 710,000 distinct CDR3 sequences, approximately 21% seen once. This clonotype has ten or more counts. Its antigen is as yet unknown. V was trimmed by 6 bases and J by 2 bases, leaving 14 bases between them. This CDR3 comprises 14 residues. The V gene's germline CDR1 is KGHSH and CDR2 LQKENI. The clonotype comes from a man between 70 and 80 years old in good health. J is TRBJ2-7 and V is TRBV18; D unresolved. Sequencing input: blood. CDR3 amino acids: CASSPSTSTYEQYF. The CDR3 nucleotides read TGTGCCAGCTCCCCGTCGACCTCGACCTACGAGCAGTACTTC. The full variable domain, with the rest looked up from reference TRBV18 and TRBJ2-7, is NAGVMQNPRHLVRRRGQEARLRCSPMKGHSHVYWYRQLPEEGLKFMVYLQKENIIDESGMPKERFSAEFPKEGPSILRIQQVVRGDSAAYFCASSPSTSTYEQYFGPGTRLTVT.